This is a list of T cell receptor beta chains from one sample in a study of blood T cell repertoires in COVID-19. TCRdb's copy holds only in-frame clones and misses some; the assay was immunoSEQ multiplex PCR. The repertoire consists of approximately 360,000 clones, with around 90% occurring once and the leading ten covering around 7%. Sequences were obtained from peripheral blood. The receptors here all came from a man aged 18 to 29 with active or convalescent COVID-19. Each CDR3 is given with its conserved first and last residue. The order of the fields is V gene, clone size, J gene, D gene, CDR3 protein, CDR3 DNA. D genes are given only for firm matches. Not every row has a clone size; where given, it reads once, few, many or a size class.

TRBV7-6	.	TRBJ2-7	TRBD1	CASSPRDRGPYEQYF	TGTGCCAGCAGCCCCAGGGACAGGGGGCCCTACGAGCAGTACTTC
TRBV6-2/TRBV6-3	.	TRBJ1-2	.	CASSSTAGKGLFHGYTF	TGTGCCAGCAGTTCCACAGCCGGAAAGGGACTTTTCCATGGCTACACCTTC
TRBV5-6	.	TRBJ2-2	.	CASSRDSNTGELFF	TGTGCCAGCAGCAGGGACTCTAACACCGGGGAGCTGTTTTTT
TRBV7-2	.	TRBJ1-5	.	CASSLEGHNQPQHF	TGTGCCAGCAGCTTAGAGGGACATAATCAGCCCCAGCATTTT
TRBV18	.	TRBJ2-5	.	CASSPLGRETQYF	TGTGCCAGCTCACCACTGGGGAGAGAGACCCAGTACTTC
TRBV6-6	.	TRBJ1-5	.	CASSPLRTDFTSNQPQHF	TGTGCCAGCAGTCCCCTCCGGACAGACTTTACTAGCAATCAGCCCCAGCATTTT
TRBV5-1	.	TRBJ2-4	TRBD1	CASSFPGGFQYF	TGCGCCAGCAGCTTTCCAGGGGGTTTTCAGTACTTC
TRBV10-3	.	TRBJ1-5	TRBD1	CAIRSGTGNQPQHF	TGTGCCATCAGATCCGGGACAGGGAATCAGCCCCAGCATTTT
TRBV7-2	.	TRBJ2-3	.	CASSFGGSTDTQYF	TGTGCCAGCAGCTTCGGCGGAAGCACAGATACGCAGTATTTT
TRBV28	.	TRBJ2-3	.	CASSPPGVNTDTQYF	TGTGCCAGCAGTCCCCCCGGGGTTAATACAGATACGCAGTATTTT
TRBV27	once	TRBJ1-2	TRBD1	CASSFRTGGNGYTF	TGTGCCAGCAGTTTCCGGACAGGGGGCAATGGCTACACCTTC
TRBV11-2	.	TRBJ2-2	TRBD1	CASSLVVLQGSLAGELFF	TGTGCCAGCAGCTTAGTGGTCCTACAGGGGTCGTTAGCCGGGGAGCTGTTTTTT
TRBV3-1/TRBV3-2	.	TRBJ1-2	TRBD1	CASSQRDSWLRGYTF	TGTGCCAGCAGCCAGCGGGACAGTTGGTTACGTGGCTACACCTTC
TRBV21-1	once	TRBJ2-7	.	CASSKVAAGGPYEQYF	TGTGCCAGCAGCAAAGTAGCAGCGGGAGGGCCATACGAGCAGTACTTC
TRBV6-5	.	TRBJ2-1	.	CASSYHSAGNEQFF	TGTGCCAGCAGTTACCATAGTGCGGGTAATGAGCAGTTCTTC
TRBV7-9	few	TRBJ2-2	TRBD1	CASSSIQGAGNTGELFF	TGTGCCAGCAGCTCGATACAGGGGGCCGGGAACACCGGGGAGCTGTTTTTT